The 6 T cell receptor beta chains below come from one sample, sequenced in a study of blood T cell repertoires in COVID-19. Sequencing used immunoSEQ multiplex PCR; TCRdb keeps in-frame clones, though not all of them. Here the sample spans around 44,000 clones, roughly four fifths being singletons. The sample taken for sequencing was peripheral blood. These TCRs come from a man aged 35-49 years with active or convalescent COVID-19.

V usage is TRBV7-2 and J usage is TRBJ2-4, with a possible D match to TRBD2 (5 bases). This CDR3 has 17 residues. The V gene lost 1 base and the J gene lost 1 base, with 14 bases spanning the gap. Germline CDR1 reads SGHTA; CDR2 reads FQGNSA. DNA of the CDR3: TGTGCCAGCAGCTTAGATCCGGGGAGATCGGCCAAAAACATTCAGTACTTC. The encoded protein is CASSLDPGRSAKNIQYF.

The chain combines TRBV19 with TRBJ2-1; 8 nucleotides line up with TRBD1. V lost 5 bases, J lost 5 bases, and 11 bases stayed unmatched. The CDR3 is 16 amino acids. Germline V gene data show CDR1 as LNHDA and CDR2 as SQIVND (reference sequence). The CDR3, as DNA: TGTGCCAGTAGTTGGGCGGGGACAGGAACTGACAATGAGCAGTTCTTC. It yields the protein CASSWAGTGTDNEQFF.

The V call is TRBV7-9, the J call TRBJ2-7, with TRBD2 matching over 7 bases. The CDR3 spans 14 residues. Losses at the gene ends were 10 bases for V and 3 bases for J; bases not matched to a gene: 12. In germline, CDR1 is SEHNR, CDR2 FQNEAQ (reference sequence). CDR3 sequence reads: CAIGGGEGIYEQYF. CDR3 in DNA: TGTGCCATCGGAGGCGGGGAGGGAATCTACGAGCAGTACTTC.

This chain connects TRBV15 to TRBJ2-7; D gene unclear. The CDR3 runs to 17 residues. V lost 0 bases, J lost 2 bases, and 17 bases lay in between. Germline CDR1 and CDR2: LNHNV and YYDKDF (reference sequence). The CDR3 protein is CATSRDLRHRTPYEQYF. The CDR3 DNA reads TGTGCCACCAGCAGAGATTTACGACACCGAACTCCCTACGAGCAGTACTTC. The variable domain in full, with the rest retrieved from reference TRBV15 and TRBJ2-7, is DAMVIQNPRYQVTQFGKPVTLSCSQTLNHNVMYWYQQKSSQAPKLLFHYYDKDFNNEADTPDNFQSRRPNTSFCFLDIRSPGLGDTAMYLCATSRDLRHRTPYEQYFGPGTRLTVT.

The chain employs TRBV6-2 or TRBV6-3 and TRBJ1-1, with D unresolved. Germline assignment: CDR1 MNHEY and CDR2 SVGEGT. The CDR3 length is 17 residues. Between the trimmed V and J ends, which lost 0 bases and 0 bases, there was a span of 14 bases. DNA of the CDR3: TGTGCCAGCAGTTACTCGAGATTGGGCAGTTTGAACACTGAAGCTTTCTTT. It is translated as CASSYSRLGSLNTEAFF.

In its sample, this clone was seen a few times. The chain employs TRBV12-3 or TRBV12-4 and TRBJ2-7; 10 bases match TRBD1. This CDR3 contains 13 residues. Unmatched junction bases numbered 5, after V lost 6 bases and J lost 6 bases. For the CDR3, the DNA is TGTGCCAGCAGGCGACAGGGGGCTGGCGAGCAGTACTTC. Amino acids: CASRRQGAGEQYF.